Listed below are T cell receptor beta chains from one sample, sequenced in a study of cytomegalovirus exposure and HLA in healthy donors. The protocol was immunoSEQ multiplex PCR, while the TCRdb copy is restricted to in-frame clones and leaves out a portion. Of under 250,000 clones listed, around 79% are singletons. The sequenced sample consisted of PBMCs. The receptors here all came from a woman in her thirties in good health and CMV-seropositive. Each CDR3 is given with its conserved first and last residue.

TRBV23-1,CASSQRRVSQDSILRYEQYF
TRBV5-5,CASSFPANYEEQYF
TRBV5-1,CASSRRTLSPQLAGMDEQFF
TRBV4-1,CASSHPGGQWGYGYTF
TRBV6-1,CASSDATLSGNTIYF
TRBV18,CASSPRRGRTGELFF
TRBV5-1,CASSFRSGANVLTF
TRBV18,CASSLGRDSYEQYF
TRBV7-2,CASSLSSNTEAFF
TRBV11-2,CASSQIAGPGTGAREQFF
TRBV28,CASSPSGGSYEQYF
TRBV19,CASSTYVRTEAFF
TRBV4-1,CASSQSGGGTSGTLAKNIQYF
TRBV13,CASSLVKRGGETQYF
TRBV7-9,CASSLNLAYGYTF
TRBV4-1,CASSPLPGQGDTGELFF
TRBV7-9,CASSLDIAIHEQYF
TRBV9,CASSVDRETTDTQYF
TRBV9,CASSVEGQGTGELFF
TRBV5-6,CASSFRDSVTYEQYF
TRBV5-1,CASSLNRGGGDTQYF
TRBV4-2,CASSRAQSRFEKLFF
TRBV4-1,CASSQGEGQLSSYEQYF
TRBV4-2,CASSQERHLYEQYF
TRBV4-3,CASSQDGGGNQPQHF
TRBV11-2,CASSAQRGGTGELFF
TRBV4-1,CASSHLPTGRTEAFF
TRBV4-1,CATEGLAKNIQYF
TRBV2,CASSLEVASYEQYF
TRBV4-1,CASSPGHSSTIYF
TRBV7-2,CASSLDPWRESPLHF
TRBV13,CASSLEAGGSYNSPLHF
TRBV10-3,CAIASRGDTQYF
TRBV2,CASKEMEGGTGELFF
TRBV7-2,CASSLLGPARTNTGELFF
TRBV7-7,CASSGGYKETQYF
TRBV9,CASSVARTGTEAFF
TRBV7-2,CASSPLQDFGNTIYF
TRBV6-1,CASSLTGGDGYTF
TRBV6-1,CASSSRTGNSPLHF
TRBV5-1,CASSFRTAYQETQYF
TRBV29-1,CSVGILDNYGYTF
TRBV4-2,CASSQETGMDTQYF
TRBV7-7,CASSLEAGVGETQYF
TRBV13,CASSLHGYNEQFF
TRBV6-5,CASSYPGGYFTGELFF
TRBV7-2,CASSLAGGAGTDTQYF
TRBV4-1,CASSQDWAAGYEETQYF
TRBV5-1,CASSTPAGARSSGANVLTF
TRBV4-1,CASSQPAWDRALANTGELFF
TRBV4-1,CASSQARGRGNTIYF
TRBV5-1,CASSFTPGGAASEAFF
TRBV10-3,CAISDEGTGGSPLHF
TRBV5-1,CASSLGTTNYGYTF
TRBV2,CASSLQGYTNIQYF
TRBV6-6,CASSGTLGSYEQYF
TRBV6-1,CASSETGQGKGPQHF